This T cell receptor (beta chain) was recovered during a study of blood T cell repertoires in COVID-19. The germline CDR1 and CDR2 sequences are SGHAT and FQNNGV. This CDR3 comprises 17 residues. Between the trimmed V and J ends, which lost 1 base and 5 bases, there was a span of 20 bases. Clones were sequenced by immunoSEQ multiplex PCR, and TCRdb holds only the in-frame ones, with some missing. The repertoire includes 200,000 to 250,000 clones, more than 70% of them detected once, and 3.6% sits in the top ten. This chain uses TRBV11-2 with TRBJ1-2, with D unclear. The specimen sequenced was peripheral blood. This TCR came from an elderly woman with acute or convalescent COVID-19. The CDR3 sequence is CASSLGGSYSRTYGYTF. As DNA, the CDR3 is TGTGCCAGCAGCTTAGGAGGTTCTTACTCTCGGACTTATGGCTACACCTTC.